This TCR beta chain was retrieved from a study of T cell responses to AZD1222 COVID-19 vaccine. Findings and caveats of the study: Repertoire sampling occurred only after the peak T cell response.

Using immunoSEQ multiplex PCR, the repertoire was profiled, and TCRdb retains in-frame clones only, with some absent. In the table there are 120,000 to 150,000 clones, around 93% of which are singletons. The CDR3 has 14 residues. Germline V gives CDR1 LNHDA, CDR2 SQIVND (reference sequence). With V trimmed by 7 bases and J by 4 bases, 7 bases remained unmatched. As to this clone: Antigen unknown.

The chain recombines TRBV19 with TRBJ1-2; 9 nucleotides line up with TRBD1. The TCR was taken from an adult who received the AZD1222 COVID-19 vaccine. This specimen consisted of peripheral blood, obtained 28 days after the second AZD1222 dose. For the CDR3, the DNA is TGTGCCAGTACCTCCGGGACAGGGACCTATGGCTACACCTTC. Translating it yields CASTSGTGTYGYTF. Variable domain in full (rest from reference TRBV19 and TRBJ1-2): DGGITQSPKYLFRKEGQNVTLSCEQNLNHDAMYWYRQDPGQGLRLIYYSQIVNDFQKGDIAEGYSVSREKKESFPLTVTSAQKNPTAFYLCASTSGTGTYGYTFGSGTRLTVV.